This T cell receptor beta chain was identified in a study of shared clonotypes between healthy human individuals. Study-wide background: Sampling drew on donors who were a couple of women and a few men aged 18 to 49.

The material for each subset, its genomic DNA, was split evenly across several immunoSEQ plates. About 30,000 T cell genomes, or approximately 290 ng DNA, went into replicate PCRs of unsorted PBMC. Profiling relied on immunoSEQ multiplex PCR, and the TCRdb table lists in-frame clones only, not all of them. Here the sample spans about 480,000 clones, about 79% being singletons. Germline values: CDR1 MGHDK, CDR2 SYGVNS. J gave up 5 bases and V 5 bases, and 13 bases lay outside the gene matches. This CDR3 has 16 amino acids. The sample holds a few counts of this clone. What it recognizes is unknown. Whole-study results and caveats: Sharing of clonotypes among donors was expected to vary with sequencing depth.

The material sequenced was PBMCs. The sequence was collected from a woman aged 40 to 55 in good health. Some clones in this sample may be carry-over from other donors' samples. The chain joins TRBV25-1 to TRBJ2-5; 8 bases map to TRBD2. CDR3 loop: CASSWGRGTRAETQYF. The CDR3 coding sequence is TGTGCCAGCAGTTGGGGGCGGGGGACTAGAGCGGAGACCCAGTACTTC.